This passage covers 21 T cell receptor beta chains from one sample sequenced in a study of blood T cell repertoires in COVID-19. Clones were read by immunoSEQ multiplex PCR, and TCRdb kept only the in-frame ones, dropping some. The profile shows roughly 160,000 clones, 88% of them singletons. The sample was peripheral blood. Receptors originate from a man between 45 and 60 years old who had recovered from COVID-19.

This chain connects TRBV11-1 to TRBJ2-1; 10 nucleotides match TRBD1. The germline gives CDR1 SGHAT, CDR2 FQDESV (reference sequence). Germline trimming cut 5 bases from V and 7 bases from J; bases unmatched to any gene: 5. The CDR3 contains 14 residues. CDR3 residues: CASSPGTGENEQFF. The CDR3 DNA is TGTGCCAGCAGCCCCGGGACAGGGGAGAATGAGCAGTTCTTC.

This rearrangement joins TRBV5-1 to TRBJ1-3; the D gene is possibly TRBD1 (5 bases). Trimming left V 0 bases short and J 0 bases short, with 10 bases between. The length of the CDR3 is 16 residues. CDR1 and CDR2 from the germline V gene are SGHRS and YFSETQ. This chain's CDR3 is CASSLAGGVSGNTIYF. The CDR3 DNA sequence: TGCGCCAGCAGCTTGGCCGGGGGTGTCTCTGGAAACACCATATATTTT.

The chain is built from TRBV21-1 and TRBJ1-6; whether TRBD1, the table's D call, matches the DNA was not checked. TRBV21-1 is described as a pseudogene. The CDR3 sequence is 15 residues long. DNA for the CDR3: TGTGCCAGCAGCAAGCGACAGGGGATAAGTTCACCCCTCCACTTT. Amino acids: CASSKRQGISSPLHF.

The V call is TRBV5-1, the J call TRBJ2-1, with TRBD2 as a possible D gene (5 bases). The CDR3 loop spans 15 amino acids. The germline gives CDR1 SGHRS, CDR2 YFSETQ. V was clipped by 2 bases and J by 6 bases, with 15 bases between them. The CDR3 spells CASSFGVPGPNEQFF. In DNA, the CDR3 is TGCGCCAGCAGCTTCGGGGTTCCCGGACCCAATGAGCAGTTCTTC. Looking up the rest from reference TRBV5-1 and TRBJ2-1 gives the full variable domain: KAGVTQTPRYLIKTRGQQVTLSCSPISGHRSVSWYQQTPGQGLQFLFEYFSETQRNKGNFPGRFSGRQFSNSRSEMNVSTLELGDSALYLCASSFGVPGPNEQFFGPGTRLTVL.

The gene calls are TRBV29-1 and TRBJ1-1; 8 bases map to TRBD1. V lost 6 bases to trimming and J lost 2 bases; unmatched junction nucleotides: 20. The germline V gene has CDR1 SQVTM and CDR2 ANQGSEA. The CDR3 has 18 amino acids. The CDR3, as DNA: TGCAGCGTATCAGCCCGTACCGGGACAGGAAAGACCAACACTGAAGCTTTCTTT. This codes for CSVSARTGTGKTNTEAFF. The full variable domain, with the rest looked up from reference TRBV29-1 and TRBJ1-1, is SAVISQKPSRDICQRGTSLTIQCQVDSQVTMMFWYRQQPGQSLTLIATANQGSEATYESGFVIDKFPISRPNLTFSTLTVSNMSPEDSSIYLCSVSARTGTGKTNTEAFFGQGTRLTVV.

The rearrangement links TRBV5-3 to TRBJ2-7, with a possible D match to TRBD1 (5 bases). TRBV5-3 is an ORF for which the function is uncertain. Trimming pared 0 bases from V and 5 bases from J, leaving 12 bases between. CDR3 length equals 14 residues. CDR3 amino acids: CARSLEAGKDEQYF. The CDR3, as DNA: TGTGCCAGAAGCTTGGAGGCAGGGAAGGACGAGCAGTACTTC.

The chain carries TRBV9 and TRBJ2-7; 10 bases map to TRBD2. Germline assignment: CDR1 SGDLS and CDR2 YYNGEE. V trimming: 4 bases; J trimming: 0 bases; junction bases outside the gene matches: 10. The CDR3 extends over 17 amino acids. The CDR3 sequence: CASSPPSASGGSYEQYF. CDR3 DNA: TGTGCCAGCAGCCCACCGTCAGCTAGCGGGGGCTCCTACGAGCAGTACTTC.

The chain uses TRBV29-1 and TRBJ1-1; 7 positions match TRBD1. The V segment lost 7 bases and the J segment 5 bases; nucleotides outside the gene matches: 13. Germline lookup yields CDR1 SQVTM and CDR2 ANQGSEA. This CDR3 has 14 amino acids. CDR3 in DNA: TGCAGCGCTACTCAACAGGGGTGGTATACTGAAGCTTTCTTT. This translates into CSATQQGWYTEAFF.

The V gene is TRBV7-2, the J gene TRBJ2-7; 13 bases align to TRBD2. The junction had 5 bases not matched to a gene; V was cut back by 1 base and J by 5 bases. CDR1 is SGHTA, CDR2 FQGNSA, per germline. This CDR3 is built from 16 residues. The CDR3 sequence: CASSLVGTSGDHEQYF. CDR3 DNA sequence: TGTGCCAGCAGCTTAGTGGGGACTAGCGGGGACCACGAGCAGTACTTC.

V gene TRBV7-7 combines with J gene TRBJ1-4; 7 positions match TRBD1. The CDR3 is made up of 15 amino acids. V trimming: 3 bases; J trimming: 5 bases; junction bases outside the gene matches: 6. Per germline, CDR1 SSHAT and CDR2 FNYEAQ (reference sequence). The CDR3 DNA sequence: TGTGCCAGCAGCTTTGTGACAGGGCCAAATGAAAAACTGTTTTTT. Translating gives CASSFVTGPNEKLFF.

The rearrangement uses TRBV14 and TRBJ2-5, with 10 bases identical to TRBD2. The V and J ends lost 1 base and 5 bases, in that order; junction bases with no gene match: 13. The V gene's germline CDR1 is SGHDN and CDR2 FVKESK. The CDR3 loop spans 18 amino acids. The CDR3 reads CASSQGLAGAAARETQYF. In DNA, the CDR3 is TGTGCCAGCAGCCAAGGGCTAGCGGGAGCGGCCGCGCGGGAGACCCAGTACTTC.

J is TRBJ2-5 and V is TRBV5-1, with D perhaps matching TRBD1 (6 bases). CDR1 and CDR2 (germline): SGHRS, YFSETQ. This CDR3 spans 13 amino acids. V lost 2 bases to trimming and J lost 3 bases, with 8 bases between them. DNA of the CDR3: TGCGCCAGCAGCTTCTCAGGGGAAGAGACCCAGTACTTC. Its translation is CASSFSGEETQYF.

V gene TRBV7-3 combines with J gene TRBJ2-2, with 7 bases fitting TRBD2. The CDR3 is made up of 16 amino acids. Germline CDR1 and CDR2: SGHTA and FQGTGA. J gave up 2 bases and V 4 bases, and 7 bases lay outside the gene matches. CDR3 sequence: CASSSQAGINTGELFF. CDR3 in DNA: TGTGCCAGCAGCTCCCAAGCGGGGATAAACACCGGGGAGCTGTTTTTT.

The J gene is TRBJ2-5, the V gene TRBV27; D might be TRBD2 (6 bases). The V gene lost 0 bases and the J gene lost 5 bases, with 13 bases spanning the gap. This CDR3 has 15 residues. CDR1 and CDR2 (germline): MNHEY, SMNVEV (reference sequence). For the CDR3, the DNA is TGTGCCAGCAGTTTATCACGGGGACTTCTTGAGACCCAGTACTTC. Translation: CASSLSRGLLETQYF.

The V gene is TRBV29-1, the J gene TRBJ2-3, with a weak D call TRBD1 (6 bases). Germline lookup yields CDR1 SQVTM and CDR2 ANQGSEA. Trimming cost V 2 bases and J 3 bases, with 9 bases left between them. CDR3 size: 13 residues. The CDR3 region has the DNA TGCAGCGTTGAACCGGACAGTACAGATACGCAGTATTTT. Its protein product is CSVEPDSTDTQYF.

The rearrangement joins TRBV7-2 to TRBJ2-5; 8 bases fit TRBD1. Germline CDR1 reads SGHTA; CDR2 reads FQGNSA. V lost 0 bases, J lost 5 bases, and 5 bases stayed unmatched. This CDR3 comprises 15 residues. The CDR3 here is CASSLATGARETQYF. The CDR3 nucleotides read TGTGCCAGCAGCTTAGCGACAGGGGCACGGGAGACCCAGTACTTC.

The chain has TRBV29-1 and TRBJ1-4, with D hard to call. V was pared by 7 bases and J by 5 bases, with 14 bases between. The CDR3 runs to 13 residues. Looked up from germline, CDR1 is SQVTM and CDR2 is ANQGSEA. The CDR3 DNA is TGCAGCGCCCGTCGGGGTGAGAATGAAAAACTGTTTTTT. This sequence encodes CSARRGENEKLFF.

V is TRBV27 and J is TRBJ2-5, with TRBD1 matching over 8 bases. V lost 6 bases and J lost 2; bases outside the gene matches: 2. The CDR3 loop spans 13 amino acids. The V gene's germline CDR1 is MNHEY and CDR2 SMNVEV (reference sequence). CDR3 residues: CASRRTGQETQYF. CDR3 DNA: TGTGCCAGCAGAAGGACAGGGCAAGAGACCCAGTACTTC.

This clone occurred a few times. This chain joins TRBV10-3 and TRBJ1-1; D is ambiguous. Germline values: CDR1 ENHRY, CDR2 SYGVKD. The CDR3 loop spans 14 amino acids. V was pared by 8 bases and J by 1 base, with 14 bases between. CDR3 sequence (DNA): TGTGCCATCCGATTGATGAACTCGAACACTGAAGCTTTCTTT. This translates into CAIRLMNSNTEAFF.

CDR3 nucleotide sequence: TGTGCCTCCGGGACAGACCGCTCCTACGAGCAGTACTTC. Translating gives CASGTDRSYEQYF. The rearrangement uses TRBV24-1 and TRBJ2-7; 7 nucleotides line up with TRBD1. The CDR3 is 13 residues long. Per germline, CDR1 KGHDR and CDR2 SFDVKD. Trimming took 12 bases from V and 0 from J; bases not matched to a gene: 7.

The CDR3 loop reads CASSETGAYPSTDTQYF. The CDR3 DNA follows: TGTGCCAGTAGCGAGACAGGGGCCTATCCTAGCACAGATACGCAGTATTTT. J is TRBJ2-3 and V is TRBV19; TRBD1 matches 8 bases. Looked up from germline, CDR1 is LNHDA and CDR2 is SQIVND (reference sequence). The V and J ends lost 6 bases and 0 bases, in that order; junction bases with no gene match: 11. The CDR3 has 17 amino acids.